This T cell receptor beta chain came from a study of T-cell memory formation after mild COVID-19. The germline V and J ends were trimmed by 0 bases and 5 bases, with 19 bases remaining between them. This CDR3 spans 17 amino acids. The germline gives CDR1 LNHNV, CDR2 YYDKDF (reference sequence). MiXCR, run by TCRdb on the 5' RACE reads, gives a single entry per CDR3 protein. The sample shows roughly 480,000 distinct CDR3 sequences, nearly 25% of them seen only once. This clonotype was detected only a few times. This TCR was sampled from an adult woman who had mild COVID-19 (a few samples of this study predate the infection). Cell type and time point are not known. This chain connects TRBV15 to TRBJ2-5; D is undetermined. The source material was PBMCs or a T cell subset sorted from them (not recorded which). CDR3 sequence reads: CATSRDGASLVGETQYF. CDR3 sequence (DNA): TGTGCCACCAGCAGAGATGGAGCCTCGTTGGTCGGGGAGACCCAGTACTTC.